This is a list of T cell receptor beta chains from one sample in a study of Ad26.COV2.S vaccination and SARS-CoV-2 variants. Data came from immunoSEQ multiplex PCR; TCRdb stores just in-frame clones and leaves some out. This table holds about 480,000 clones, approximately 88% found once. The specimen was peripheral blood, collected in a trial of Ad26.COV2.S vaccine versus placebo. The receptors originated from a person between 18 and 65 years old who received the Ad26.COV2.S COVID-19 vaccine or a placebo. Both conserved end residues are part of each CDR3.

CDR3: CASSLGHYGASGNTIYF
V: TRBV7-8
J: TRBJ1-3

CDR3: CAIRTGTHNNEQFF
V: TRBV10-3
J: TRBJ2-1

CDR3: CASRPPVFRGYTF
V: TRBV28
J: TRBJ1-2

CDR3: CASSPPGRNNEQFF
V: TRBV4-2
J: TRBJ2-1

CDR3: CASSGTRAYNEQFF
V: TRBV6-1
J: TRBJ2-1

CDR3: CASSPGTFTGELFF
V: TRBV7-9
J: TRBJ2-2

CDR3: CASSPDTGELFF
V: TRBV5-4
J: TRBJ2-2

CDR3: CASSLEATGELFF
V: TRBV7-6
J: TRBJ2-2

CDR3: CASSYGGPSFYNEQFF
V: TRBV6-6
J: TRBJ2-1

CDR3: CASSEFSGDTEAFF
V: TRBV2
J: TRBJ1-1

CDR3: CAWSVSRREQYF
V: TRBV30
J: TRBJ2-7

CDR3: CASSSEREEFF
V: TRBV5-6
J: TRBJ2-1

CDR3: CASGEGGWGDTQYF
V: TRBV27
J: TRBJ2-3

CDR3: CAWSGVSGQQKAFF
V: TRBV30
J: TRBJ1-1

CDR3: CASSPEPLTGPGEQFF
V: TRBV7-6
J: TRBJ2-1

CDR3: CASSLTWGGLAVGIQYF
V: TRBV4-3
J: TRBJ2-4

CDR3: CASSLGGAGMYEQYF
V: TRBV5-5
J: TRBJ2-7

CDR3: CASRLPVDTDTQYF
V: TRBV7-9
J: TRBJ2-3

CDR3: CASRLQGIHEQFF
V: TRBV28
J: TRBJ2-1

CDR3: CASSTRVSNTEAFF
V: TRBV19
J: TRBJ1-1

CDR3: CASSLLGTGEQYF
V: TRBV7-8
J: TRBJ2-7

CDR3: CAISGWTDTQYF
V: TRBV10-3
J: TRBJ2-3

CDR3: CASTNAGGTEAFF
V: TRBV6-5
J: TRBJ1-1

CDR3: CASSGLAGGGGELFF
V: TRBV7-7
J: TRBJ2-2

CDR3: CSGASGRITDTQYF
V: TRBV29-1
J: TRBJ2-3

CDR3: CASSWGTPWPKNIQYF
V: TRBV6-2/TRBV6-3
J: TRBJ2-4

CDR3: CASGLLAGGPNTGELFF
V: TRBV12-5
J: TRBJ2-2

CDR3: CASSPRTGGFYNEQFF
V: TRBV3-1/TRBV3-2
J: TRBJ2-1

CDR3: CASSPGPTRGEKLFF
V: TRBV27
J: TRBJ1-4

CDR3: CASSSTGGNQPQHF
V: TRBV7-8
J: TRBJ1-5

CDR3: CASSYPGPVEKLFF
V: TRBV6-2/TRBV6-3
J: TRBJ1-4

CDR3: CASSIDLRGSGVMGTGELFF
V: TRBV19
J: TRBJ2-2

CDR3: CAISVPSGELFF
V: TRBV10-3
J: TRBJ2-2

CDR3: CASRLNFGEQYF
V: TRBV27
J: TRBJ2-7

CDR3: CASSRQVLEQYF
V: TRBV19
J: TRBJ2-7

CDR3: CASSGETGWSYNEQFF
V: TRBV19
J: TRBJ2-1

CDR3: CASSPLDLTSNQPQHF
V: TRBV6-2/TRBV6-3
J: TRBJ1-5

CDR3: CASSLEAGDSYEQYF
V: TRBV5-1
J: TRBJ2-7

CDR3: CASRTGTTYGYTF
V: TRBV28
J: TRBJ1-2

CDR3: CASSPLQEYEQYF
V: TRBV18
J: TRBJ2-7

CDR3: CSVGMGYNEQFF
V: TRBV29-1
J: TRBJ2-1

CDR3: CASSGLNNEQFF
V: TRBV5-4
J: TRBJ2-1

CDR3: CASSPGQGAAETQYF
V: TRBV5-1
J: TRBJ2-5

CDR3: CASSSSGGKETQYF
V: TRBV5-1
J: TRBJ2-5

CDR3: CASRPNPGVMGEAFF
V: TRBV11-2
J: TRBJ1-1

CDR3: CASSQAGQANEKLFF
V: TRBV28
J: TRBJ1-4

CDR3: CASSLRLAGGVNEQFF
V: TRBV27
J: TRBJ2-1

CDR3: CATSRRSEQFF
V: TRBV6-5
J: TRBJ2-1